Below are 8 T cell receptor beta chains sequenced from a single sample in a study of PD-1 blockade in mismatch repair-deficient tumors. The repertoire was sequenced with immunoSEQ multiplex PCR; TCRdb's copy has only in-frame clones and lacks some. The data contain some 120,000 clones, 85% to 90% of them singletons. The starting material was peripheral blood, obtained 44 weeks after starting pembrolizumab. Every receptor here comes from an adult with mismatch repair-deficient cancer.

The J gene is TRBJ2-3, the V gene TRBV11-3; D gene unclear. V dropped 2 bases and J dropped 0 bases, with 9 bases sitting between them. Per germline, CDR1 SGHNT and CDR2 YENEEA. The CDR3 sequence is 15 residues long. CDR3 coding DNA: TGTGCCAGCAGCTTAAACGGTATAAGCACAGATACGCAGTATTTT. Protein: CASSLNGISTDTQYF. Variable domain in full (rest from reference TRBV11-3 and TRBJ2-3): EAGVVQSPRYKIIEKKQPVAFWCNPISGHNTLYWYLQNLGQGPELLIRYENEEAVDDSQLPKDRFSAERLKGVDSTLKIQPAELGDSAVYLCASSLNGISTDTQYFGPGTRLTVL.

This clone has more than one count but fewer than ten. The rearrangement joins TRBV2 to TRBJ1-5; D is unresolved. Germline assignment: CDR1 SNHLY and CDR2 FYNNEI. Trimming stripped 6 bases from V and 4 bases from J, with 13 bases between. The CDR3 runs 14 residues. The CDR3 bases are TGTGCCAGCAGCCCCAAGTCGGGAAATCAGCCCCAGCATTTT. Translating it yields CASSPKSGNQPQHF.

The rearrangement joins TRBV5-4 to TRBJ2-1; a weak D match, TRBD2 (6 bases). Trimming removed 6 bases at V and 0 bases at J, with 16 bases between. The CDR3 length is 16 residues. Germline CDR1 is SGHNT and CDR2 is YYREEE (reference sequence). In DNA, the CDR3 is TGTGCCAGCACGCCCGGGACTGGGAGCTCCTACAATGAGCAGTTCTTC. It encodes CASTPGTGSSYNEQFF. The full variable domain, completed using reference TRBV5-4 and TRBJ2-1, is ETGVTQSPTHLIKTRGQQVTLRCSSQSGHNTVSWYQQALGQGPQFIFQYYREEENGRGNFPPRFSGLQFPNYSSELNVNALELDDSALYLCASTPGTGSSYNEQFFGPGTRLTVL.

The chain recombines TRBV7-6 with TRBJ2-7; 7 nucleotides match TRBD1. This CDR3 region has 16 residues. Trimming took 1 base from V and 4 from J; bases not matched to a gene: 10. Germline V lookup: CDR1 SGHVS, CDR2 FNYEAQ. The CDR3 protein is CASSLVDLGGGYEQYF. CDR3 DNA sequence: TGTGCCAGCAGCTTAGTGGATTTAGGGGGCGGGTACGAGCAGTACTTC.

The genes are TRBV4-3 and TRBJ2-3, with TRBD2 matching over 10 bases. The length of the CDR3 is 16 residues. Germline V lookup: CDR1 LGHNA, CDR2 YSLEER. J lost 6 bases, V lost 0 bases, and 6 bases had no gene match. This CDR3 is CASSQDGTSVRDTQYF. CDR3 in DNA: TGCGCCAGCAGCCAAGACGGGACTAGCGTGAGGGATACGCAGTATTTT.

This chain connects TRBV10-2 to TRBJ2-5, with D perhaps being TRBD1 or TRBD2 (5 bases each). Germline lookup yields CDR1 WSHSY and CDR2 SAAADI. The CDR3 is made up of 14 amino acids. Trimming removed 3 bases from V and 5 bases from J, with 13 bases in between. The CDR3 DNA follows: TGCGCCAGCAGTGACATGGGGCGCGGGGAGACCCAGTACTTC. It yields the protein CASSDMGRGETQYF.

The rearrangement uses TRBV28 and TRBJ2-7; no reliable D call. The germline V gene encodes CDR1 MDHEN and CDR2 SYDVKM. V gave up 9 bases and J gave up 1 base, with 13 bases separating them. The CDR3 covers 13 residues. The CDR3 sequence is CASTPGRSYEQYF. The CDR3 DNA follows: TGTGCCAGTACCCCGGGCCGTTCCTACGAGCAGTACTTC.

The rearrangement links TRBV28 to TRBJ2-1; D gene unclear. Germline V gene lookup returns CDR1 MDHEN and CDR2 SYDVKM. This CDR3 comprises 15 residues. Trimming stripped 4 bases from V and 4 bases from J, with 14 bases between. As DNA, the CDR3 is TGTGCCAGCAGTTCTCGCCGACTGCCATACAATGAGCAGTTCTTC. Its protein product is CASSSRRLPYNEQFF.